Listed below are T cell receptor beta chains from one sample, sequenced in a study of blood T cell repertoires in COVID-19. Using immunoSEQ multiplex PCR, the repertoire was profiled, and TCRdb retains in-frame clones only, with some absent. The sample carries roughly 150,000 clones, around 88% recorded once. Material: peripheral blood. Every receptor here comes from a human donor in a cohort sampled during active COVID-19. Each CDR3 is given with its conserved first and last residue. Each record gives: V gene, D gene, clone size, J gene, CDR3 DNA, CDR3 protein. The D gene is left open where the match is weak. Rows may omit the clone size; those that give it use once, few, many or a size class.

TRBV11-2	TRBD1	.	TRBJ2-7	TGTGCCAGCAGCCCCCAGTGGGGACAGAGCTACGAGCAGTACTTC	CASSPQWGQSYEQYF
TRBV18	TRBD1	.	TRBJ2-1	TGTGCCAGCTCACCTGGGACAGGGGGCTACAATGAGCAGTTCTTC	CASSPGTGGYNEQFF
TRBV27	.	.	TRBJ2-6	TGTGCCAGCAGTTACGCTAGCCCAAACCGCCCTGGGGCCAACGTCCTGACTTTC	CASSYASPNRPGANVLTF
TRBV5-1	.	once	TRBJ1-1	TGCGCCAGCAGCGCCCGCGGGGGGCCCAACCGAGGTATGAACACTGAAGCTTTCTTT	CASSARGGPNRGMNTEAFF
TRBV7-6	TRBD2	.	TRBJ2-2	TGTGCCAGCAGCTTATCAAGGCTAGCGGCCACCGGGGAGCTGTTTTTT	CASSLSRLAATGELFF
TRBV28	.	.	TRBJ1-2	TGTGCCAGCAGTCGCCCCTCTTCGACAGCGATAAATGGCTACACCTTC	CASSRPSSTAINGYTF
TRBV30	TRBD2	.	TRBJ2-1	TGTGCCTGGACCCATGGACTAGCGGGAGGACGGCAGTTCTTC	CAWTHGLAGGRQFF
TRBV19	.	.	TRBJ1-2	TGTGCCAGTAGTATGCGTGGGAGAGGTTATGGCTACACCTTC	CASSMRGRGYGYTF
TRBV7-9	TRBD2	.	TRBJ2-7	TGTGCCAGCAGCTTAGCCAGACTAGCGGACTTCTCCTACGAGCAGTACTTC	CASSLARLADFSYEQYF
TRBV5-1	TRBD1	.	TRBJ2-5	TGCGCCAGCAGCTCCACCGGGACAGCACAAGAGACCCAGTACTTC	CASSSTGTAQETQYF
TRBV14	.	.	TRBJ2-5	TGTGCCAGCAGCCAAGTAGGAGGTTTGGAGACCCAGTACTTC	CASSQVGGLETQYF
TRBV3-1/TRBV3-2	.	.	TRBJ1-2	TGTGCCAGCAGCCCCCAGACAGTCTATGGCTACACCTTC	CASSPQTVYGYTF
TRBV24-1	TRBD1	.	TRBJ2-1	TGTGCCACCAGTGGGACAGGGGACAATGAGCAGTTCTTC	CATSGTGDNEQFF
TRBV28	TRBD1	.	TRBJ1-1	TGTGCCAGCAGTTTAGCCAGGGGGAGTGATGAAGCTTTCTTT	CASSLARGSDEAFF
TRBV19	.	.	TRBJ1-1	TGTGCCAGTAGTTATCCAGGGGCGGAGAACACTGAAGCTTTCTTT	CASSYPGAENTEAFF
TRBV3-1/TRBV3-2	TRBD1	.	TRBJ2-5	TGTGCCAGCAGCCAGCTCTGGTCCGGGACAGGGGATGTGGCACAAGAGACCCAGTACTTC	CASSQLWSGTGDVAQETQYF
TRBV5-1	TRBD1	once	TRBJ2-7	TGCGCCAGCAGCGGGGGACAGGAGTTCTACGAGCAGTACTTC	CASSGGQEFYEQYF
TRBV6-2/TRBV6-3	.	.	TRBJ2-1	TGTGCCAGCAGTTATAGCTGGGGGACATACAATGAGCAGTTCTTC	CASSYSWGTYNEQFF
TRBV28	.	.	TRBJ1-1	TGTGCCACCTTAGAGGGTGAAGCTTTCTTT	CATLEGEAFF
TRBV6-5	TRBD1	.	TRBJ1-4	TGTGCCAGCAGTTACACAGGACAGGGTGGTGAAAAACTGTTTTTT	CASSYTGQGGEKLFF
TRBV9	TRBD1	.	TRBJ1-1	TGTGCCAGGGGAAAAGAAGGGGGCGAGGGCACATACACTGAAGCTTTCTTT	CARGKEGGEGTYTEAFF
TRBV19	TRBD1	once	TRBJ2-1	TGTGCCAGTAGTACCCCGAGGACAGGGAACAATGAGCAGTTCTTC	CASSTPRTGNNEQFF
TRBV9	.	few	TRBJ1-1	TGTGCCAGCAGCCCGAGGGGGTACACTGAAGCTTTCTTT	CASSPRGYTEAFF
TRBV27	.	.	TRBJ1-2	TGTGCCACCACCCCGTTTACCGGTACGGGACTTAATGGCTACACCTTC	CATTPFTGTGLNGYTF
TRBV7-8	.	.	TRBJ1-4	TGTGCCAGCAGCCCGTACAGGGCCCTTGGGGAAAAACTGTTTTTT	CASSPYRALGEKLFF
TRBV7-8	.	.	TRBJ2-3	TGTGCCAGCAGCTTAGAGAGGGCAGATACGCAGTATTTT	CASSLERADTQYF
TRBV28	TRBD1	.	TRBJ1-5	TGTGCCAGCAGTTTTGGGGGGCAGGGGGCCTATCAGCCCCAGCATTTT	CASSFGGQGAYQPQHF
TRBV3-1/TRBV3-2	TRBD2	once	TRBJ2-1	TGTGCCAGCAGCCAAGAAGGGACTAGCGGGAGGGATGAGCAGTTCTTC	CASSQEGTSGRDEQFF
TRBV28	.	.	TRBJ1-1	TGTGCCAGCAGCCCCTCCAGGGGTAACACTGAAGCTTTCTTT	CASSPSRGNTEAFF
TRBV18	.	.	TRBJ1-1	TGTGCCAGCAGGTCCGGTGGGGGCCCCTTGAACACTGAAGCTTTCTTT	CASRSGGGPLNTEAFF
TRBV7-9	.	.	TRBJ2-7	TGTGCCAGCAGCTTAGTTGGCACCGTTAAGGACAGAAGCTCCTACGAGCAGTACTTC	CASSLVGTVKDRSSYEQYF
TRBV5-1	TRBD2	.	TRBJ2-3	TGCGCCAGCAGCCCCCGGTCTAGCGGGACCTTTGATACGCAGTATTTT	CASSPRSSGTFDTQYF
TRBV28	TRBD2	.	TRBJ2-5	TGTGCCAGCAGTACCGTAGCGGGGGAGGCACAAGAGACCCAGTACTTC	CASSTVAGEAQETQYF
TRBV27	TRBD1	.	TRBJ2-7	TGTGCCAGCAGTCCAGGGACAGGTCCCTCTTACGAGCAGTACTTC	CASSPGTGPSYEQYF
TRBV28	TRBD2	.	TRBJ2-5	TGTGCCAGCAGTTTCTCCCCGGGACTAGCGGGAAAGGAGCAAGAGACCCAGTACTTC	CASSFSPGLAGKEQETQYF
TRBV24-1	TRBD1	.	TRBJ1-1	TGTGCCACCAGATCAGGGGGGCCATGGGCAAACACTGAAGCTTTCTTT	CATRSGGPWANTEAFF
TRBV4-1	TRBD1	.	TRBJ1-6	TGCGCCAGCAGCCAAGCCCCAGGGGGCCGGACCCTGAGGGCCCTCCACTTT	CASSQAPGGRTLRALHF
TRBV5-4	TRBD1	.	TRBJ1-6	TGTGCCAGCAGCTTGGGCGGGCGTGGGACAGGGTCTTCACCCCTCCACTTT	CASSLGGRGTGSSPLHF
TRBV5-1	TRBD1	few	TRBJ2-2	TGCGCCAGCAGCTTGGGAGACAGGGGGCCCCTTGGTTCGGGGGAGCTGTTTTTT	CASSLGDRGPLGSGELFF
TRBV6-5	.	.	TRBJ2-7	TGTGCCAGCAGTTACGGCGGGGACGAGTACTTC	CASSYGGDEYF